This T cell receptor (beta chain) is drawn from a study of shared clonotypes between healthy human individuals. To note about this clone: Its antigen is as yet unknown. One base separates it from a far larger clone, so it is likely a read error.

V lost 1 base and J lost 2, with 30 bases in between. Germline CDR1 is MGHRA and CDR2 is YSYEKL. CDR3 size: 21 residues. General study points: In having few donors, the study represented limited genetic and exposure-history diversity.

The authors ran unsorted PBMC replicate PCRs on 300 ng DNA, tens of thousands of T cell genomes. Using immunoSEQ multiplex PCR, the repertoire was profiled, and TCRdb retains in-frame clones only, with some absent. The sample yields some 490,000 clones, more than 65% seen once. This sequence joins TRBV4-1 and TRBJ2-7; TRBD2 is a possible D gene (5 bases). Sequenced material: PBMCs. This receptor was taken from a woman aged 40 to 50 in good health. Some clones in this sample may be carry-over from other donors' samples. CDR3 in amino acids: CASSQGVPRAGFVGVPYEQYF. CDR3 in DNA: TGCGCCAGCAGCCAAGGTGTGCCGCGGGCAGGCTTCGTGGGTGTTCCCTACGAGCAGTACTTC.